The 25 T cell receptor beta chains below were found in one sample sequenced in a study of T cell changes during pregnancy in multiple sclerosis. Sequencing used immunoSEQ multiplex PCR; TCRdb keeps in-frame clones, though not all of them. The sample consists of approximately 46,000 clones, around 92% of them appearing once. Sequencing used CD8+ T cells from peripheral blood mononuclear cells, obtained after pregnancy. The receptor set was obtained from a female donor with multiple sclerosis, enrolled in a pregnancy study.

The rearrangement joins TRBV19 to TRBJ2-7; perhaps TRBD1 as D (6 bases). Germline CDR1 LNHDA, CDR2 SQIVND (reference sequence). V lost 7 bases and J 5 bases, leaving 15 bases between the germline ends. There are 13 residues in the CDR3. This CDR3 reads CASNSMGAHEQYF. Here the CDR3 DNA reads TGTGCCAGTAATAGTATGGGGGCCCACGAGCAGTACTTC.

V gene TRBV11-1 combines with J gene TRBJ2-7; 7 bases are shared with TRBD1. The CDR3 length is 14 residues. Per the germline V gene, CDR1 is SGHAT and CDR2 is FQDESV (reference sequence). V shed 5 bases and J 4 bases; nucleotides not matched to a gene: 8. Written as DNA, the CDR3 is TGTGCCAGCAGCGCGAGGGGGCGCGGATACGAGCAGTACTTC. It yields the protein CASSARGRGYEQYF.

This sequence joins TRBV4-1 and TRBJ1-2, with 10 positions matching TRBD1. Trimming at V came to 0 bases and at J to 4 bases, leaving 2 bases not matched to a gene. Germline lookup yields CDR1 MGHRA and CDR2 YSYEKL. The CDR3 contains 15 residues. CDR3 sequence (DNA): TGCGCCAGCAGCCAAGAGACAGGGGGCCTCTATGGCTACACCTTC. Translation: CASSQETGGLYGYTF.

This sequence joins TRBV9 and TRBJ1-2; D ambiguous. The CDR3 loop spans 16 amino acids. Trimming took off 4 bases at V and 7 bases at J, with 23 bases between the two ends. Germline V CDR1 and CDR2: SGDLS, YYNGEE. This chain's CDR3 is CASSHETILGRPGYTF. In nucleotides, the CDR3 is TGTGCCAGCAGCCACGAAACGATCCTTGGCAGGCCTGGCTACACCTTC.

The V call is TRBV27, the J call TRBJ2-7; D ambiguous. Germline CDR1 is MNHEY and CDR2 is SMNVEV (reference sequence). The CDR3 runs 13 residues. Trimming pared 6 bases from V and 2 bases from J, leaving 11 bases between. The DNA for the CDR3 is TGTGCCAGCAGCCTAAACCCCCCCTACGAGCAGTACTTC. Translated: CASSLNPPYEQYF.

The CDR3 nucleotides are TGTGCCTGGAGTGTACGGGGGAACTATGGCTACACCTTC. Its protein is CAWSVRGNYGYTF. The chain combines TRBV30 with TRBJ1-2; TRBD1 is a possible D gene (5 bases). Trimming took off 0 bases at V and 2 bases at J, with 7 bases between the two ends. The CDR3 runs 13 residues. Germline V CDR1 and CDR2: GTSNPN, SVGIG (reference sequence).

This sequence joins TRBV4-1 and TRBJ2-5, with 9 bases that match TRBD2. The CDR3 totals 17 residues. The V and J ends lost 1 base and 5 bases, in that order; junction bases with no gene match: 11. The germline CDR1 and CDR2 sequences are MGHRA and YSYEKL. The CDR3 sequence: CASSQGAGTSGYETQYF. CDR3 DNA: TGCGCCAGCAGCCAAGGTGCTGGAACTAGCGGGTATGAGACCCAGTACTTC.

The chain is built from TRBV10-2 and TRBJ2-1, with 7 nucleotides matching TRBD2. Germline V gene data show CDR1 as WSHSY and CDR2 as SAAADI. This CDR3 has 15 amino acids. V lost 6 bases and J lost 2; bases outside the gene matches: 7. The CDR3 is CASRTLAAPYNEQFF. The DNA for the CDR3 is TGCGCCAGCAGGACCCTAGCGGCCCCCTACAATGAGCAGTTCTTC.

The chain carries TRBV1 and TRBJ2-7; TRBD2, as called in the table, went unchecked against the DNA. TRBV1 is tagged as a pseudogene. The CDR3 sequence is 15 residues long. CDR3 nucleotide sequence: TGCACCAGCAGCCAAGATCAGCGTTTCTCCTACGAGCAGTACTTC. Its protein product is CTSSQDQRFSYEQYF.

The chain links TRBV11-2 to TRBJ2-7; the match to TRBD2 covers 7 bases. This CDR3 is built from 13 residues. V trimming: 4 bases; J trimming: 5 bases; junction bases outside the gene matches: 5. CDR1 is SGHAT and CDR2 is FQNNGV in the germline V gene. The CDR3 reads CASSSGGGHEQYF. The DNA of the CDR3 is TGTGCCAGCAGCTCGGGCGGGGGTCACGAGCAGTACTTC.

V and J are TRBV4-2 and TRBJ1-2; tentative D call: TRBD1 (6 bases). Deletions cut 4 bases from V and 3 bases from J, with 18 bases between. The CDR3 spans 16 residues. Germline lookup yields CDR1 LGHNA and CDR2 YNFKEQ. For the CDR3, the DNA is TGTGCCAGCAGCCTGTATGGCGACAGGACTCACTATGGCTACACCTTC. It specifies CASSLYGDRTHYGYTF.

The chain links TRBV28 to TRBJ1-1, with 9 bases aligning to TRBD1. Trimming removed 3 bases from V and 1 base from J; junction bases left unmatched: 12. Germline V gives CDR1 MDHEN, CDR2 SYDVKM. CDR3 length: 18 amino acids. The CDR3 DNA reads TGTGCCAGCAGTTTCATGGTCGGACAGGGGACCCAGAACACTGAAGCTTTCTTT. Protein product: CASSFMVGQGTQNTEAFF.

CDR3 sequence (DNA): TGTGCCAGCAGTTTCCTAGCGGGAGATGAAGAGACCCAGTACTTC. Its translation: CASSFLAGDEETQYF. The chain carries TRBV27 and TRBJ2-5; 10 bases match TRBD2. V shed 3 bases and J 3 bases; nucleotides not matched to a gene: 4. Germline V gene sequence: CDR1 MNHEY, CDR2 SMNVEV (reference sequence). CDR3 size: 15 residues.

The genes are TRBV7-3 and TRBJ2-1; 11 nucleotides agree with TRBD2. In germline, CDR1 is SGHTA, CDR2 FQGTGA. The CDR3 loop spans 23 amino acids. Trimming removed 1 base from V and 4 bases from J; junction bases left unmatched: 24. As DNA, the CDR3 is TGTGCCAGCAGCTTAAGCCTGATCCAACAGCAACTAGCGGGAGCGAAACCGTACAATGAGCAGTTCTTC. This codes for CASSLSLIQQQLAGAKPYNEQFF.

The chain carries TRBV6-5 and TRBJ2-7; the match to TRBD1 covers 8 bases. The germline CDR1 and CDR2 sequences are MNHEY and SVGAGI. The length of the CDR3 is 14 residues. Trimming at V came to 4 bases and at J to 2 bases, leaving 4 bases not matched to a gene. CDR3 DNA sequence: TGTGCCAGCAGTTCAGGGGGCGCTACCTACGAGCAGTACTTC. This gives the protein CASSSGGATYEQYF.

The V and J genes are TRBV11-2 and TRBJ2-7; D is unresolved. The CDR3 sequence is 13 residues long. Germline loops: CDR1 SGHAT, CDR2 FQNNGV. V was clipped by 6 bases and J by 2 bases, with 11 bases between them. CDR3 coding DNA: TGTGCCAGCAGTCTCGCGGCCCCCTACGAGCAGTACTTC. It yields the protein CASSLAAPYEQYF.

The V call is TRBV4-1, the J call TRBJ2-5; D perhaps matches TRBD2 (5 bases). Germline CDR1 and CDR2: MGHRA and YSYEKL. The length of the CDR3 is 16 residues. The germline V and J ends were trimmed by 0 bases and 5 bases, with 16 bases remaining between them. The CDR3 is CASSQDYDTSGETQYF. CDR3 nucleotides: TGCGCCAGCAGCCAAGATTACGACACCTCGGGGGAGACCCAGTACTTC.

This clone was detected only once. The V call is TRBV5-6, the J call TRBJ2-1; D perhaps matches TRBD1 (6 bases). Trimming cost V 2 bases and J 6 bases, with 6 bases left between them. Germline lookup yields CDR1 SGHDT and CDR2 YYEEEE. The CDR3 length is 12 residues. The CDR3 region has the DNA TGTGCCAGCAGCTTAGGGGGCAATGAGCAGTTCTTC. The encoded protein is CASSLGGNEQFF.

V is TRBV7-9 and J is TRBJ2-1, with D maybe TRBD1 (5 bases). The germline V gene has CDR1 SEHNR and CDR2 FQNEAQ (reference sequence). This CDR3 is 12 amino acids long. The V gene lost 6 bases and the J gene lost 9 bases, with 12 bases spanning the gap. This CDR3 reads CASSLTRVEQFF. The CDR3 DNA reads TGTGCCAGCAGTTTAACCAGGGTTGAGCAGTTCTTC.

This rearrangement joins TRBV29-1 to TRBJ1-2, with TRBD1 matching 7 bases. The junction had 4 bases not matched to a gene; V was cut back by 5 bases and J by 4 bases. The length of the CDR3 is 12 residues. Germline V gene lookup returns CDR1 SQVTM and CDR2 ANQGSEA. Here the CDR3 DNA reads TGCAGCGTTCGGACAGGAACCTATGGCTACACCTTC. It codes for CSVRTGTYGYTF.

V gene TRBV5-6 combines with J gene TRBJ2-3; 7 nucleotides align to TRBD2. The germline V gene encodes CDR1 SGHDT and CDR2 YYEEEE. V lost 0 bases, J lost 1 base, and 11 bases stayed unmatched. CDR3 size: 18 residues. The CDR3 coding sequence is TGTGCCAGCAGCTTGGTTCAAATCGTCCGGGGGGGCACAGATACGCAGTATTTT. Its translation: CASSLVQIVRGGTDTQYF.

The gene calls are TRBV7-6 and TRBJ2-7; 8 bases map to TRBD2. In germline, CDR1 is SGHVS, CDR2 FNYEAQ. Trimming took 1 base from V and 5 from J; bases not matched to a gene: 7. The CDR3 covers 15 residues. CDR3: CASSLGTSLSHEQYF. The CDR3 DNA reads TGTGCCAGCAGCTTAGGGACTAGCCTGTCCCACGAGCAGTACTTC.

This chain uses TRBV10-1 with TRBJ2-3; possible D gene TRBD1, 5 bases. The CDR3 extends over 11 amino acids. Germline CDR1 WNHNN, CDR2 SYGVQD (reference sequence). V was clipped by 9 bases and J by 11 bases, with 15 bases between them. The CDR3 spells CASSKGPWQYF. In nucleotides, the CDR3 is TGCGCCAGTTCCAAGGGGCCTTGGCAGTATTTT.

The gene calls are TRBV7-2 and TRBJ2-7; 12 bases line up with TRBD2. Trimming at V came to 8 bases and at J to 3 bases, leaving 2 bases not matched to a gene. This CDR3 contains 13 residues. Germline CDR1 SGHTA, CDR2 FQGNSA. For the CDR3, the DNA is TGTGCCAGCCGGGGACTAGCGGGCTACGAGCAGTACTTC. This encodes CASRGLAGYEQYF.

V gene TRBV7-8 combines with J gene TRBJ1-1, with D unclear. The length of the CDR3 is 14 residues. Germline-derived CDR1 and CDR2 are SGHVS and FQNEAQ. Trimming took 1 base from V and 2 from J, leaving 8 bases between them. CDR3 nucleotide sequence: TGTGCCAGCAGCTTAGTCGTGAGAAACACTGAAGCTTTCTTT. This translates into CASSLVVRNTEAFF.